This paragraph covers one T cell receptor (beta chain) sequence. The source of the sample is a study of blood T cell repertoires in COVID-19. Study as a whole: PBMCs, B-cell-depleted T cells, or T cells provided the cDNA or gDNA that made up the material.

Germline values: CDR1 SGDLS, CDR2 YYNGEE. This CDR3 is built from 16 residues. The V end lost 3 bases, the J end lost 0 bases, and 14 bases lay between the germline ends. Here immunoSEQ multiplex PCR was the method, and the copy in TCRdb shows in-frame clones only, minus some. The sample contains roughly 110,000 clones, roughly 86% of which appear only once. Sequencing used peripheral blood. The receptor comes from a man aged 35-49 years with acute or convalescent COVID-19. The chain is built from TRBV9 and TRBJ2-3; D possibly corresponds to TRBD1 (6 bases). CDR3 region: CASSANREPSTDTQYF. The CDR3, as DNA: TGTGCCAGCAGCGCGAACAGGGAGCCTAGCACAGATACGCAGTATTTT.